This passage covers 2 T cell receptor beta chains from one sample sequenced in a study of CD8 T cells in ankylosing spondylitis. TCRdb independently ran MiXCR on the 5' RACE reads; one entry per CDR3 protein. The sample consists of 150,000 to 200,000 distinct CDR3 sequences, around 13% of them appearing once. Sequencing used blood, either unsorted or a sorted T cell fraction (not recorded which). Receptors were obtained from a female donor with ankylosing spondylitis or in good health (not recorded which).

This clonotype was observed many times. This chain connects TRBV29-1 to TRBJ2-3; maybe TRBD1 (6 bases). The V end was cut by 6 bases, the J end by 4 bases, with 14 bases between. In germline, CDR1 is SQVTM, CDR2 ANQGSEA. This CDR3 region has 13 residues. This CDR3 reads CSVESGTSDTQYF. In nucleotides, the CDR3 is TGCAGCGTCGAATCCGGGACATCAGATACGCAGTATTTT.

In the case of this clonotype: One end of the junction fails to match germline, which may point to a read error. The chain joins TRBV7-2 to TRBJ2-3, with TRBD2 as a possible D gene (7 bases). Germline CDR1 is SGHTA and CDR2 is FQGNSA. This CDR3 contains 16 residues. In DNA, the CDR3 is TGTGCCAGCAGCTTATTGGCTGCCGGGGGGCCAGATACGCAGTTTTTT. It codes for CASSLLAAGGPDTQFF.